Following are 20 T cell receptor beta chains from one sample sequenced in a study of blood T cell repertoires in COVID-19. Measured with immunoSEQ multiplex PCR; TCRdb has only the in-frame clones, and not every one. In the table there are approximately 250,000 clones, approximately 80% of which are singletons. Sequenced input: peripheral blood. These receptor sequences come from a man aged 35 to 55 who had recovered from COVID-19.

V and J are TRBV10-1 and TRBJ2-7; TRBD2 might be the D (7 bases). The V end lost 8 bases, the J end lost 6 bases, and 26 bases lay between the germline ends. Germline CDR1 reads WNHNN; CDR2 reads SYGVQD (reference sequence). The CDR3 has 16 amino acids. The CDR3 bases are TGCGCCAGCGGATACCAGGGGAGGGTTAAGTGGGGCGAGCAGTACTTC. This gives the protein CASGYQGRVKWGEQYF.

This clone has only one observation. The J gene is TRBJ2-3, the V gene TRBV7-9; 8 positions match TRBD1. This CDR3 has 16 residues. Losses at the gene ends were 5 bases for V and 4 bases for J; bases not matched to a gene: 11. Germline lookup yields CDR1 SEHNR and CDR2 FQNEAQ (reference sequence). CDR3 residues: CASSQRTGRRADTQYF. The CDR3 DNA is TGTGCCAGCAGCCAAAGGACAGGGAGGCGCGCAGATACGCAGTATTTT.

The CDR3 bases are TGTGCCAGCAGCCCGTCCGGGTCCTACACCGGGGAGCTGTTTTTT. Amino acid sequence: CASSPSGSYTGELFF. The chain has TRBV5-5 and TRBJ2-2; D remains unclear. Looked up from germline, CDR1 is SGHKS and CDR2 is YYEKEE (reference sequence). The CDR3 is 15 residues long. V was clipped by 4 bases and J by 3 bases, with 13 bases between them.

This clone showed up just once. The chain combines TRBV19 with TRBJ2-3, with TRBD2 matching over 7 bases. V lost 8 bases to trimming and J lost 0 bases; unmatched junction nucleotides: 5. The CDR3 is 14 residues long. Germline V gene lookup returns CDR1 LNHDA and CDR2 SQIVND (reference sequence). The CDR3 reads CASQLAASTDTQYF. DNA of the CDR3: TGTGCCAGTCAGCTAGCGGCAAGCACAGATACGCAGTATTTT.

The rearrangement links TRBV7-9 to TRBJ1-4; D ambiguous. Deletions cut 1 base from V and 2 bases from J, with 8 bases between. The germline CDR1 and CDR2 sequences are SEHNR and FQNEAQ (reference sequence). The CDR3 has 15 residues. The CDR3 region is CASSLGTATNEKLFF. CDR3 in DNA: TGTGCCAGCAGCTTAGGCACAGCTACTAATGAAAAACTGTTTTTT. Full variable domain (missing parts from reference TRBV7-9 and TRBJ1-4): DTGVSQNPRHKITKRGQNVTFRCDPISEHNRLYWYRQTLGQGPEFLTYFQNEAQLEKSRLLSDRFSAERPKGSFSTLEIQRTEQGDSAMYLCASSLGTATNEKLFFGSGTQLSVL.

V is TRBV4-1 and J is TRBJ2-1, with a tentative D call TRBD2 (5 bases). The CDR3 sequence is 13 residues long. The germline V gene encodes CDR1 MGHRA and CDR2 YSYEKL. V lost 1 base, J lost 6 bases, and 7 bases lay in between. In nucleotides, the CDR3 is TGCGCCAGCAGCCAAGTACGGGGCAATGAGCAGTTCTTC. This sequence encodes CASSQVRGNEQFF.

This clone was seen once. CDR3 DNA: TGCAGCGTTGATCCAGGTACCTTCTATGGCTACACCTTC. Translating it yields CSVDPGTFYGYTF. This chain links TRBV29-1 with TRBJ1-2; no reliable D call. The length of the CDR3 is 13 residues. V dropped 3 bases and J dropped 4 bases, with 12 bases sitting between them. Looked up from germline, CDR1 is SQVTM and CDR2 is ANQGSEA.

V and J are TRBV30 and TRBJ2-7; D gene ambiguous. The CDR3 has 12 amino acids. The germline V gene has CDR1 GTSNPN and CDR2 SVGIG (reference sequence). Trimming pared 0 bases from V and 6 bases from J, leaving 9 bases between. The CDR3 loop reads CAWSVVGPEQYF. The DNA for the CDR3 is TGTGCCTGGAGTGTAGTTGGGCCCGAGCAGTACTTC.

The chain employs TRBV10-3 and TRBJ2-7; D remains ambiguous. This CDR3 is built from 15 residues. Germline loops: CDR1 ENHRY, CDR2 SYGVKD. V was clipped by 2 bases and J by 0 bases, with 11 bases between them. CDR3 DNA sequence: TGTGCCATCAGTGAGAAGGCAGGTAGCTCCTACGAGCAGTACTTC. It codes for CAISEKAGSSYEQYF.

As regards this clone: Distinct nucleotide sequences in the sample also encode this CDR3. V gene TRBV6-4 combines with J gene TRBJ2-7, with a weak D call TRBD2 (6 bases). Germline CDR1 is MRHNA and CDR2 is SNTAGT. CDR3 size: 15 residues. Trimming left V 3 bases short and J 0 bases short, with 12 bases between. CDR3 bases: TGTGCCAGCAGTGAGTCGGCGGGAAGCTCCTACGAGCAGTACTTC. It encodes CASSESAGSSYEQYF.

This CDR3 reads CASSLVADRGNQPQHF. The CDR3 DNA follows: TGTGCCAGCAGCTTAGTGGCGGACAGGGGTAATCAGCCCCAGCATTTT. The gene calls are TRBV7-9 and TRBJ1-5; 9 nucleotides match TRBD1. This CDR3 is 16 amino acids long. V shed 1 base and J 4 bases; nucleotides not matched to a gene: 5. CDR1 is SEHNR and CDR2 is FQNEAQ in the germline V gene (reference sequence).

The V call is TRBV11-2, the J call TRBJ1-3; 8 bases match TRBD1. This CDR3 comprises 15 residues. Germline V lookup: CDR1 SGHAT, CDR2 FQNNGV. J was trimmed by 4 bases and V by 0 bases; bases with no gene match: 2. The DNA of the CDR3 is TGTGCCAGCAGCTTAGACAGGGGGCTCGGAAACACCATATATTTT. The encoded protein is CASSLDRGLGNTIYF.

The V and J genes are TRBV3-1 (or the pseudogene TRBV3-2) and TRBJ2-7; TRBD1 might be the D (5 bases). The germline V gene encodes CDR1 LGHDT and CDR2 YNNKEL (reference sequence). Trimming removed 4 bases at V and 6 bases at J, with 13 bases between. The CDR3 has 13 amino acids. CDR3 DNA sequence: TGTGCCAGCAGCCCTACCAAAAGGGGCGAGCAGTACTTC. Encoded protein: CASSPTKRGEQYF.

The genes are TRBV30 and TRBJ1-6; the match to TRBD1 covers 9 bases. V trimming: 4 bases; J trimming: 8 bases; junction bases outside the gene matches: 3. This CDR3 region has 13 residues. Per germline, CDR1 GTSNPN and CDR2 SVGIG (reference sequence). This CDR3 is CAWTRDRDSPLHF. The CDR3 nucleotides are TGTGCCTGGACCCGGGACAGGGATTCACCCCTCCACTTT.

The V gene is TRBV19, the J gene TRBJ1-4, with D possibly matching TRBD1 (5 bases). The CDR3 loop spans 15 amino acids. Germline CDR1 and CDR2: LNHDA and SQIVND (reference sequence). Trimming removed 7 bases from V and 0 bases from J, with 12 bases in between. CDR3 nucleotides: TGTGCCAGTATGAGCGGGGCTGCAACTAATGAAAAACTGTTTTTT. Translation: CASMSGAATNEKLFF.

V gene TRBV12-5 combines with J gene TRBJ2-1; the D gene is possibly TRBD2 (6 bases). CDR1 is LGHNT and CDR2 is FRNRAP in the germline V gene. The V end lost 1 base, the J end lost 10 bases, and 14 bases lay between the germline ends. This CDR3 contains 14 residues. The CDR3 region has the DNA TGTGCTAGTGGTTTGGGGGACTGGGGTATGGAGCAGTTCTTC. It encodes CASGLGDWGMEQFF.

The J gene is TRBJ2-7, the V gene TRBV3-1 (or the pseudogene TRBV3-2), with 10 bases that match TRBD2. This CDR3 spans 15 amino acids. From germline, CDR1 is LGHDT and CDR2 YNNKEL (reference sequence). The V segment lost 8 bases and the J segment 1 base; nucleotides outside the gene matches: 8. The chain's CDR3 is CASSPTSGVSYEQYF. The DNA for the CDR3 is TGTGCCAGCTCACCAACTAGCGGGGTGTCCTACGAGCAGTACTTC.

The chain carries TRBV19 and TRBJ1-1; 7 positions match TRBD1. The V gene end was trimmed by 4 bases and the J gene end by 6 bases; junction bases not matched to a gene: 8. The CDR3 covers 14 residues. CDR1 is LNHDA and CDR2 is SQIVND in the germline V gene (reference sequence). This CDR3 is CASSTDRVGAEAFF. The CDR3 DNA sequence: TGTGCCAGTAGTACAGACAGGGTCGGCGCTGAAGCTTTCTTT.

V is TRBV13 and J is TRBJ1-1; D might be TRBD1 (5 bases). V lost 5 bases and J 0 bases, leaving 10 bases between the germline ends. CDR3 size: 14 residues. The germline V gene encodes CDR1 PRHDT and CDR2 FYEKMQ (reference sequence). DNA of the CDR3: TGTGCCAGCAGCGCGGGACGGATGAACACTGAAGCTTTCTTT. Its protein is CASSAGRMNTEAFF.

The rearrangement links TRBV7-6 to TRBJ1-2, with 9 bases matching TRBD1. The CDR3 has 16 amino acids. Looked up from germline, CDR1 is SGHVS and CDR2 is FNYEAQ. Unmatched junction bases numbered 8, after V lost 1 base and J lost 5 bases. CDR3 DNA: TGTGCCAGCAGCTTAGAGGCGGGACAGGGAGGGTATGGCTACACCTTC. It specifies CASSLEAGQGGYGYTF.